Listed below are T cell receptor beta chains from one sample, sequenced in a study of cytomegalovirus exposure and HLA in healthy donors. The table came from immunoSEQ multiplex PCR; TCRdb's copy has only in-frame clones and leaves some out. The sample lists 100,000 to 150,000 clones; 70% to 85% were seen once. Input material: PBMCs. The receptors stem from a man aged 40-49 years in good health and CMV-seropositive. The CDR3 runs from the conserved cysteine through the conserved F or W. The D gene is left open where the match is weak. The size of a clone is reported for some rows only, either as once, few or many, or as a class for expanded clones.

D gene	clone size	J gene	V gene	CDR3 protein	CDR3 DNA
.	.	TRBJ1-1	TRBV7-3	CASSPSGNTEAFF	TGTGCCAGCAGCCCCTCGGGGAACACTGAAGCTTTCTTT
.	.	TRBJ1-1	TRBV4-1	CASSQALSGSYIEAFF	TGCGCCAGCAGCCAAGCCCTGTCAGGCTCTTACATTGAAGCTTTCTTT
TRBD2	.	TRBJ2-7	TRBV27	CASSLLAGGLPYEQYF	TGTGCCAGCAGTTTACTAGCGGGGGGACTCCCCTACGAGCAGTACTTC
.	once	TRBJ2-6	TRBV13	CASSLARWAGVPGANVLTF	TGTGCCAGCAGCTTAGCACGTTGGGCAGGGGTACCTGGGGCCAACGTCCTGACTTTC
.	.	TRBJ1-3	TRBV7-2	CASSLLGGSGNTIYF	TGTGCCAGCAGCTTACTCGGGGGCTCTGGAAACACCATATATTTT
TRBD1	.	TRBJ1-3	TRBV5-1	CASSLGGRGQGSSYPLYF	TGCGCCAGCAGCTTGGGGGGTAGAGGACAGGGCTCATCGTATCCCTTATATTTT
.	.	TRBJ1-4	TRBV5-8	CASSLRNEKLFF	TGTGCCAGCAGCCTACGTAATGAAAAACTGTTTTTT
TRBD1	.	TRBJ2-6	TRBV10-2	CASSSTTGGVGANVLTF	TGCGCCAGCAGTAGCACGACAGGGGGGGTCGGGGCCAACGTCCTGACTTTC
.	.	TRBJ1-3	TRBV6-4	CASSEGVGNTIYF	TGTGCCAGCAGTGAAGGGGTCGGAAACACCATATATTTT
.	.	TRBJ1-5	TRBV7-2	CASSLAPARAGNQPQHF	TGTGCCAGCAGCTTAGCCCCGGCCAGGGCCGGTAATCAGCCCCAGCATTTT
TRBD1	.	TRBJ1-2	TRBV30	CAWSPPKGQRYGYTF	TGTGCCTGGAGTCCCCCGAAGGGACAGCGCTATGGCTACACCTTC
.	.	TRBJ1-1	TRBV6-6	CASSYSQANTEAFF	TGTGCCAGCAGTTATTCGCAGGCGAACACTGAAGCTTTCTTT
TRBD2	.	TRBJ2-1	TRBV19	CASRQTSGLYNEQFF	TGTGCCAGTAGGCAGACTAGCGGACTTTACAATGAGCAGTTCTTC
TRBD1	.	TRBJ2-2	TRBV6-6	CASSYGTANTGELFF	TGTGCCAGCAGTTACGGGACAGCGAACACCGGGGAGCTGTTTTTT
.	.	TRBJ2-3	TRBV7-3	CASKDTARDTDTQYF	TGTGCCAGCAAGGACACGGCGCGAGACACAGATACGCAGTATTTT
.	.	TRBJ1-2	TRBV6-5	CASAPTANYGYTF	TGTGCCAGCGCCCCCACTGCTAACTATGGCTACACCTTC
.	.	TRBJ2-5	TRBV5-1	CASSFTGSPGETQYF	TGCGCCAGCAGCTTTACAGGGAGCCCGGGGGAGACCCAGTACTTC
TRBD1	once	TRBJ2-7	TRBV13	CASRDTGVQDEQYF	TGTGCCAGCAGGGATACAGGGGTCCAGGACGAGCAGTACTTC
TRBD1	.	TRBJ2-1	TRBV7-3	CASSLPTGQGHYNEQFF	TGTGCCAGCAGCTTACCTACGGGACAGGGGCACTACAATGAGCAGTTCTTC
TRBD2	few	TRBJ2-3	TRBV28	CASTPTSGSTDTQYF	TGTGCCAGCACCCCGACTAGCGGGAGCACAGATACGCAGTATTTT
TRBD2	.	TRBJ2-7	TRBV6-5	CASRPLAGTSYEQYF	TGTGCCAGCAGGCCGCTAGCGGGCACTTCCTACGAGCAGTACTTC
TRBD1	.	TRBJ2-1	TRBV28	CAGRGTVLNEQFF	TGTGCCGGCAGGGGGACAGTCTTAAATGAGCAGTTCTTC
TRBD1	.	TRBJ1-2	TRBV30	CAWTLGQGIGYGYTF	TGTGCCTGGACCCTTGGACAGGGAATAGGTTATGGCTACACCTTC